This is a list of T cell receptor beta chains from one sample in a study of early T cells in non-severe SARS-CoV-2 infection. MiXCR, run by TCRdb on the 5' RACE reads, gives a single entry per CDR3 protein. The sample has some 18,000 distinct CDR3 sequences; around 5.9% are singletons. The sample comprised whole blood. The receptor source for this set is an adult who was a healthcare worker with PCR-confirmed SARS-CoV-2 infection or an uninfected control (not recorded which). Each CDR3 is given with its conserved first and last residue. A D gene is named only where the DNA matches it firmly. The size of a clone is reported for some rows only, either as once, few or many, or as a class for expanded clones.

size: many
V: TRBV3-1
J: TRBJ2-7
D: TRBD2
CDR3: CASSQRLAGVKHEQYF
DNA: TGTGCCAGCAGCCAAAGACTAGCGGGAGTGAAGCACGAGCAGTACTTC

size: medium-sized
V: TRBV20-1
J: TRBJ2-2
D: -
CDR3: CSARVPLTGELFF
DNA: TGCAGTGCTAGAGTACCTCTCACCGGGGAGCTGTTTTTT

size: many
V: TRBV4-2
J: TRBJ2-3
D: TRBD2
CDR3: CASSQDRSGSSTDTQYF
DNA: TGTGCCAGCAGCCAAGATAGAAGCGGGAGTTCGACAGATACGCAGTATTTT

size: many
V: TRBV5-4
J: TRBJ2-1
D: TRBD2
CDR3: CASSLGEGYEQFF
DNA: TGTGCCAGCAGCTTGGGGGAGGGGTATGAGCAGTTCTTC

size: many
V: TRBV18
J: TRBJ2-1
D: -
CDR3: CASSPTRYNEQFF
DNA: TGTGCCAGCTCACCAACACGCTACAATGAGCAGTTCTTC

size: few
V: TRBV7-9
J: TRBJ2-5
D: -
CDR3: CASSAGETQYF
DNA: TGTGCCAGCAGCGCCGGGGAGACCCAGTACTTC

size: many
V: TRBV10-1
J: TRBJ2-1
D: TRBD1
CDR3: CASSDRAGGYNEQFF
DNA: TGCGCCAGCAGTGATAGGGCAGGGGGCTACAATGAGCAGTTCTTC

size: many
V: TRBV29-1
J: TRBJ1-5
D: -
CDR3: CSVLPGSNQPQHF
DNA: TGCAGCGTTCTACCAGGGAGCAATCAGCCCCAGCATTTT

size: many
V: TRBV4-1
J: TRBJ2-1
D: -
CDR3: CASNRGEENNEQFF
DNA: TGCGCCAGCAATAGGGGGGAGGAAAACAATGAGCAGTTCTTC

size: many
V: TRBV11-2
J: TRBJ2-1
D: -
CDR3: CASSLTGNSNEQFF
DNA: TGTGCCAGCAGCTTAACGGGCAATTCCAATGAGCAGTTCTTC

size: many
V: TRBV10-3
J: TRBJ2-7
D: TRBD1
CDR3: CAISEGQGANEQYF
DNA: TGTGCCATCAGTGAAGGACAGGGGGCAAACGAGCAGTACTTC

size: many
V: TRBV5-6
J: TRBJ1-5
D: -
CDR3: CASSLVGKVSSNQPQHF
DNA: TGTGCCAGCAGCTTGGTAGGGAAAGTCTCTAGCAATCAGCCCCAGCATTTT

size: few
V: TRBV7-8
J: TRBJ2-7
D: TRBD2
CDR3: CASSGTSSVVLHEQYF
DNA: TGTGCCAGCAGCGGGACTAGCTCTGTTGTCCTCCACGAGCAGTACTTC

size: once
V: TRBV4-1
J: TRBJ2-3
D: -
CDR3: CASSQDPRGTDTQYF
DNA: TGCGCCAGCAGCCAAGATCCACGGGGCACAGATACGCAGTATTTT

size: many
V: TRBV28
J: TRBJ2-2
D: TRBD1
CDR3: CASSLTGTANTGELFF
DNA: TGTGCCAGCAGTTTGACCGGGACAGCGAACACCGGGGAGCTGTTTTTT

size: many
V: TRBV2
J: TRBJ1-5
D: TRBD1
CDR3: CASSEARGTGDQPQHF
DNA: TGTGCCAGCAGTGAAGCCAGGGGGACAGGGGATCAGCCCCAGCATTTT

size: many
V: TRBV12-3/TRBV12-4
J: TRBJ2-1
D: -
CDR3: CASSASGPSYNEQFF
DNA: TGTGCCAGCAGTGCCTCGGGACCATCCTACAATGAGCAGTTCTTC

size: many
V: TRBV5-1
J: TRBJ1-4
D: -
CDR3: CASSPRPQTTNEKLFF
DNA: TGCGCCAGCAGCCCGAGACCCCAGACAACTAATGAAAAACTGTTTTTT

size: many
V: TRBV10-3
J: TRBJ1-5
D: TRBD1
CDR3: CAISEIDRGRGQPQHF
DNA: TGTGCCATCAGTGAAATCGACAGGGGTAGGGGTCAGCCCCAGCATTTT

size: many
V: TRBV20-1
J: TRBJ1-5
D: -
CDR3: CSARNPQGKSNQPQHF
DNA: TGCAGTGCTAGAAACCCTCAGGGAAAGAGCAATCAGCCCCAGCATTTT

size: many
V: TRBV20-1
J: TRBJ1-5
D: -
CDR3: CSASGANSNQPQHF
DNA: TGCAGTGCTAGCGGGGCCAATAGCAATCAGCCCCAGCATTTT

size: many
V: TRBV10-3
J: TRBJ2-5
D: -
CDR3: CATRDLSYQETQYF
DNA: TGTGCCACCCGGGACTTATCGTACCAAGAGACCCAGTACTTC

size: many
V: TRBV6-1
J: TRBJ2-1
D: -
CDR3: CASSDSRLEQFF
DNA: TGTGCCAGCAGTGACTCAAGGCTTGAGCAGTTCTTC

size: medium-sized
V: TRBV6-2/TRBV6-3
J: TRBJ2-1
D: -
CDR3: CASTPQKKTYNEQFF
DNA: TGTGCCAGCACCCCGCAAAAGAAAACTTACAATGAGCAGTTCTTC

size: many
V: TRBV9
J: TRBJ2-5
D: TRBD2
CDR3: CASSVVGLAGGETQYF
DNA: TGTGCCAGCAGCGTGGTTGGACTAGCGGGAGGAGAGACCCAGTACTTC

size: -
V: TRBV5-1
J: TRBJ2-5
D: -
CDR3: CASSLGGLVQETQYF
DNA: TGCGCCAGCAGCTTGGGAGGGCTAGTCCAAGAGACCCAGTACTTC

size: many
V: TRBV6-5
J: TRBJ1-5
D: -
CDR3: CASRRSLISNQPQHF
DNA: TGTGCCAGCAGACGGAGCTTAATCAGCAATCAGCCCCAGCATTTT

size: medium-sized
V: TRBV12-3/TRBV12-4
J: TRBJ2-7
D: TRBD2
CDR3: CASTRTSGSYEQYF
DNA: TGTGCCAGCACTCGGACTAGCGGGAGCTACGAGCAGTACTTC

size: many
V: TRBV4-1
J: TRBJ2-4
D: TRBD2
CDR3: CASGVEGGTKNIQYF
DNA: TGCGCCAGTGGGGTGGAGGGAGGGACCAAAAACATTCAGTACTTC

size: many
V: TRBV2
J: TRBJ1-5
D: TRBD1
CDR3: CASALDRGNQPQHF
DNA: TGTGCCAGCGCGTTGGACAGGGGAAATCAGCCCCAGCATTTT

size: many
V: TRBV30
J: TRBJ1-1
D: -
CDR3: CAWSGFRRTEAFF
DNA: TGTGCCTGGAGTGGTTTTAGGAGGACTGAAGCTTTCTTT

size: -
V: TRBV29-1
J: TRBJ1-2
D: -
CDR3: CSVASGEYGYTF
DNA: TGCAGCGTTGCATCGGGCGAGTATGGCTACACCTTC

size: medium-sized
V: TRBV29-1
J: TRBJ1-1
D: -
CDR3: CSVERAANTEAFF
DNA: TGCAGCGTTGAAAGGGCAGCGAACACTGAAGCTTTCTTT

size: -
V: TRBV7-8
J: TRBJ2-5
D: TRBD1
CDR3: CASTIPRGRETQYF
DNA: TGTGCCAGCACGATTCCCAGGGGGCGGGAGACCCAGTACTTC

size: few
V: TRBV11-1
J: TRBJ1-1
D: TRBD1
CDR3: CASSPGQGSITEAFF
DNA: TGTGCCAGCAGCCCGGGACAGGGGTCGATTACTGAAGCTTTCTTT

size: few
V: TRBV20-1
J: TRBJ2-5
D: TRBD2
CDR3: CSARDLGGETQYF
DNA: TGCAGTGCTAGAGATTTGGGAGGGGAGACCCAGTACTTC

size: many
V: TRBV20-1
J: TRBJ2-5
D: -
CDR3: CSARGHLLGIRETQYF
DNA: TGCAGTGCTAGAGGTCACTTACTAGGGATAAGGGAGACCCAGTACTTC

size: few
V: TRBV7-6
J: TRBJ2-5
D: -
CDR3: CASRRPSAPEEETQYF
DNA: TGTGCCAGCAGAAGGCCGAGCGCGCCAGAAGAAGAGACCCAGTACTTC

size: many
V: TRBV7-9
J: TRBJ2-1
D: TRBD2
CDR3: CASSSGTSGTDEQFF
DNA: TGTGCCAGCAGCTCCGGGACTAGCGGGACTGATGAGCAGTTCTTC

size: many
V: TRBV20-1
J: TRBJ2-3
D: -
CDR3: CSASPETRTNTQYF
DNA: TGCAGTGCTTCCCCCGAGACCCGCACAAATACGCAGTATTTT

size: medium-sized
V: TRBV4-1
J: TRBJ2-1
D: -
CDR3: CASSREKAYEQFF
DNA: TGCGCCAGCAGCCGGGAGAAGGCCTACGAGCAGTTCTTC

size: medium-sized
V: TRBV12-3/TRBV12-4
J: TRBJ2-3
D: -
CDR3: CASSLRIQGADTQYF
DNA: TGTGCCAGCAGTTTAAGAATACAGGGTGCAGATACGCAGTATTTT

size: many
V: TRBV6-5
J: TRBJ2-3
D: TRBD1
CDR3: CASSPTGVSTDTQYF
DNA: TGTGCCAGCAGTCCAACAGGGGTCAGCACAGATACGCAGTATTTT